The TCR beta chain described here comes from a study of blood T cell repertoires in COVID-19 (dated by TCRdb to 2018 to 2020). Describing the broader study: Samples covering the acute and convalescent phases of COVID-19 were provided by collaborators in the United States, Italy and Spain. The samples were drawn from the first 160 participants of the ongoing ImmuneRACE study and from 950 to 1,500 subjects provided by 6 global collaborators. The repertoires were made available in a free public database intended to serve as a resource for research on the immune response to SARS-CoV-2. The sample metadata nearly always contained a de-identified subject ID, COVID-19 status, age in years and sex. HLA class I and class II types, where available, came from metadata supplied by the sample provider rather than from assay-based typing. The material from the prospective study consisted of cDNA or gDNA derived from T cells, B-cell-depleted T cells, or PBMCs. The dataset comprised deeply sampled blood TCRbeta repertoires from subjects exposed to, actively infected with, or recovered from COVID-19.

The collaborating institutions used their own protocols to collect whole blood in K2EDTA tubes. For TCRbeta analysis, collaborators shipped samples as frozen whole blood, isolated PBMCs, or DNA extracted from either of those sample types. Worth noting for this clone: Its antigen is not yet known. No per-base quality is available; no much larger clone lies one base away.

The research as a whole found: Clinical and demographic metadata were provided uncurated, with the amount varying by source and participant.

The CDR3 runs 15 amino acids, cysteine and phenylalanine included. Only the CDR3 DNA stays, 45 bases, in frame from base 1. V has 5 bases trimmed and J has 7 bases trimmed; junction bases matching no gene number 10. CDR1 and CDR2, looked up from the germline V gene, are MNHEY and SVGEGT. TCRbeta CDR3 regions were amplified from genomic DNA using the immunoSEQ Assay, a bias-controlled multiplex PCR. From the authors' description of their analysis: Within the assay, amplification of reference gene primers was used to estimate how many nucleated cells each sample contained. Sequence reads were collapsed and filtered to measure the absolute abundance of every unique TCRbeta CDR3 rearrangement. For each sample, productive Simpson clonality was calculated as the square root of Simpson's diversity index over productive rearrangements. What TCRdb holds here is the immuneACCESS table cut down to in-frame rearrangements. Part of the clones is not present; checked against another copy, under half of the missing clones reflect an unresolved V gene, and the others are unexplained. V, J and clone size were drawn from that table, and D and trimming were deduced from the DNA. In all, the sample holds several thousand clones, and around 93% of those were seen once. Around 1.6% of the sample is held by the ten biggest clonotypes.

The chain couples TRBV6-2 or TRBV6-3 to TRBJ2-1; 8 central nucleotides agree with TRBD2. Sequencing was carried out using peripheral blood. The sequence was collected from a human donor in a cohort sampled during active COVID-19. The DNA is TGTGCCAGCAGTAGCGGGGGACTGCCAGTTAATGAGCAGTTCTTC. Translated, this is CASSSGGLPVNEQFF.